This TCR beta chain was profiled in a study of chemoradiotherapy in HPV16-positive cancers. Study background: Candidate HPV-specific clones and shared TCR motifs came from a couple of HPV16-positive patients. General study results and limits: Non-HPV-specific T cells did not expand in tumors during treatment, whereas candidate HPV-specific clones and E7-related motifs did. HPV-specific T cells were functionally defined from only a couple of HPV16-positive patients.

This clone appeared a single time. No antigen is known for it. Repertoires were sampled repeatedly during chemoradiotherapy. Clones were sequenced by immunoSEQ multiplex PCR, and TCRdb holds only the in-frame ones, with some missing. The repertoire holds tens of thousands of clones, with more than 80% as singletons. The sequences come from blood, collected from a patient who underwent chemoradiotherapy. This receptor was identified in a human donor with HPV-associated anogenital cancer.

The CDR3 reads CASSDRGQGYGYTF. The CDR3 coding sequence is TGCGCCAGCAGCGACAGGGGGCAAGGCTATGGCTACACCTTC. This sequence joins TRBV5-1 and TRBJ1-2; 10 positions match TRBD1. Germline V CDR1 and CDR2: SGHRS, YFSETQ. V was pared by 4 bases and J by 4 bases, with 4 bases of the junction left unmatched. This CDR3 region has 14 residues.